This TCR beta chain is from a study of human T cells and chemical hapten exposure. TCRdb independently ran MiXCR on the RACE reads; one entry per CDR3 protein. The sample includes more than 80,000 distinct CDR3 sequences, 8% to 13% of them seen just once. The sample's time point: patch test 2, 6 weeks after DPC sensitization. The treatment: therapeutic diphenylcyclopropenone sensitization with weekly scalp DPC. Someone pulled total RNA out of unfractionated whole blood. Per germline, CDR1 SGHVS and CDR2 FNYEAQ. This CDR3 comprises 13 residues. Trimming took 4 bases from V and 4 from J, leaving 8 bases between them. By share of the sample, this clonotype is medium-sized.

The TCR comes from a woman aged 50 to 65 with alopecia areata. Some clones in this sample may be carry-over from other donors' samples. The input for sequencing was whole blood, taken in connection with sensitization to the hapten diphenylcyclopropenone (DPC). The chain combines TRBV7-6 with TRBJ2-1; D is possibly TRBD2 (6 bases). DNA for the CDR3: TGTGCCAGCAGCTCGGGACTTTACAATGAGCAGTTCTTC. Protein: CASSSGLYNEQFF.